The sequence of this TCR beta chain was determined in a study of graft-versus-host responses after intestinal transplantation. Turning to the study itself: For 3 to 4 years after anti-thymocyte globulin induction, all recipients took tacrolimus and steroids. Study-wide results and caveats: Circulating GvH clones peaking coincided with falling HvG clones soon after transplant. Recipient bone marrow held GvH clones, some seen earlier in ileum or blood.

This clone was detected once. Its antigen remains unknown. Clones were read by immunoSEQ multiplex PCR, and TCRdb kept only the in-frame ones, dropping some. The sample lists about 54,000 clones, about 90% occurring once. The V gene's germline CDR1 is LGHNT and CDR2 FRNRAP. The ends lost 7 bases at V and 5 bases at J; junction bases unmatched: 13. The CDR3 has 15 amino acids. The TCR sequence derives from a human patient who received an intestinal transplant, so some T cells may come from the graft donor. The gene calls are TRBV12-5 and TRBJ2-7, with 8 bases aligning to TRBD1. Specimen: PBMCs, collected 650 to 680 days after intestinal transplant. CDR3 bases: TGTGCTAGTGATCCCGGAGGGACAGGACTGAACGAGCAGTACTTC. Protein: CASDPGGTGLNEQYF.